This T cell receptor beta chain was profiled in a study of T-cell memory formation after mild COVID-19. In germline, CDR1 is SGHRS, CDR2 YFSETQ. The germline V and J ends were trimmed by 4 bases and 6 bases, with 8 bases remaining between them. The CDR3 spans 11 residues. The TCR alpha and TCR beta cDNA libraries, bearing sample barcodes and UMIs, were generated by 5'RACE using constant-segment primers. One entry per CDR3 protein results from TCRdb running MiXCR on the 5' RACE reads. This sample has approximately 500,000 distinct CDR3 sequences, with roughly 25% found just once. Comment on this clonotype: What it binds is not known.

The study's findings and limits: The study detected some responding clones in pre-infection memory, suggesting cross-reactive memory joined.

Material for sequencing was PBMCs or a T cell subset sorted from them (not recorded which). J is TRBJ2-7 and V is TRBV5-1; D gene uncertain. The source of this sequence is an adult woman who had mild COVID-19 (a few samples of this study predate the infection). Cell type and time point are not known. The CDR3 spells CASSRGVEQYF. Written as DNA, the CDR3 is TGCGCCAGCAGCCGAGGAGTCGAGCAGTACTTC.